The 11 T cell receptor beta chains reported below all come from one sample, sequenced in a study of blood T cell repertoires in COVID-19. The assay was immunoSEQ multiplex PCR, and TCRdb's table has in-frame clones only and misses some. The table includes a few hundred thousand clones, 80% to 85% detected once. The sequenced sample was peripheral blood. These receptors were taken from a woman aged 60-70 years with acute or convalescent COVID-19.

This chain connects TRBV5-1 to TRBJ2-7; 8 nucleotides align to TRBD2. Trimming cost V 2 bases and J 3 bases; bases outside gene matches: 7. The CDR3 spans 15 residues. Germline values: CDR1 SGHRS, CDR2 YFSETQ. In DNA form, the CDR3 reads TGCGCCAGCAGCTTCGAAGGGACTAGTCTCTACGAGCAGTACTTC. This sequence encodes CASSFEGTSLYEQYF.

The CDR3 sequence is CASSLEGLTGLGSPLHF. The DNA for the CDR3 is TGTGCCAGCAGCTTGGAAGGATTGACAGGGTTAGGATCACCCCTCCACTTT. V is TRBV5-4 and J is TRBJ1-6; TRBD1 matches at 7 bases. Germline values: CDR1 SGHNT, CDR2 YYREEE (reference sequence). This CDR3 comprises 17 residues. The J segment lost 10 bases and the V segment lost 0 bases, leaving 13 bases of the junction unmatched.

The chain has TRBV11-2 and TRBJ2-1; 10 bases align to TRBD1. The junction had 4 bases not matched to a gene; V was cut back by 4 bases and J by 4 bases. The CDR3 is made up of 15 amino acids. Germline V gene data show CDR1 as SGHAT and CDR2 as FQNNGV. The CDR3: CASSSRTGGYNEQFF. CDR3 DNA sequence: TGTGCCAGCAGCTCTCGGACAGGGGGTTACAATGAGCAGTTCTTC.

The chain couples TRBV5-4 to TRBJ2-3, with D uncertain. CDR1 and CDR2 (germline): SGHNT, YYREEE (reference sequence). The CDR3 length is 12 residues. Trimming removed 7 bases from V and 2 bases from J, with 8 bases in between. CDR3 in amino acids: CASSAVTDTQYF. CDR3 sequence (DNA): TGTGCCAGCTCGGCGGTCACAGATACGCAGTATTTT.

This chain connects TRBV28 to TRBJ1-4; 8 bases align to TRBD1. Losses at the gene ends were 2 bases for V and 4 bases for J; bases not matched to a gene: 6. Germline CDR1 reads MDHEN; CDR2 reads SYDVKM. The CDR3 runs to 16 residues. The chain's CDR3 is CASSLLPGQGNEKLFF. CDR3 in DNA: TGTGCCAGCAGTTTACTCCCCGGACAGGGTAATGAAAAACTGTTTTTT.

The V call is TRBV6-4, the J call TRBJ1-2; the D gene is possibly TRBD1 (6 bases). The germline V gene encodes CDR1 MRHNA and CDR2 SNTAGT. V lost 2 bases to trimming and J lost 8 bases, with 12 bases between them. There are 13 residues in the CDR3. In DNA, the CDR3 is TGTGCCAGCAGTGACGCCAGGGGCGGGGGCTACACCTTC. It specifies CASSDARGGGYTF.

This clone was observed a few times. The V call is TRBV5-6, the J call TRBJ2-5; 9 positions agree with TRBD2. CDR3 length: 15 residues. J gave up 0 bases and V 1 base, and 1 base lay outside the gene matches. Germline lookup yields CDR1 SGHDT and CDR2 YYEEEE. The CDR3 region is CASSLLAGNQETQYF. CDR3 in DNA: TGTGCCAGCAGCTTGCTAGCGGGGAACCAAGAGACCCAGTACTTC.

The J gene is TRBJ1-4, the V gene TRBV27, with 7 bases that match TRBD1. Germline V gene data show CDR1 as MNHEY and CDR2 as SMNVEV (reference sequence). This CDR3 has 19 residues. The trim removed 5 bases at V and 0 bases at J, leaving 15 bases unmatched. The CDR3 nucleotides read TGTGCCAGCAGTCCACGACAGGGTAGGAGTAGCCCAACTAATGAAAAACTGTTTTTT. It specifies CASSPRQGRSSPTNEKLFF.

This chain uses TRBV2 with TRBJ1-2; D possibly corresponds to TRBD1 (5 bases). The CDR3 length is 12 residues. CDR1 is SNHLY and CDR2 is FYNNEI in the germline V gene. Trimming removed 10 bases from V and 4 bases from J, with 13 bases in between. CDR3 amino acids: CATLGGAYGYTF. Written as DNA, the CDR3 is TGTGCCACCCTCGGAGGGGCCTATGGCTACACCTTC.

This CDR3 reads CASSLRPGNNSPLHF. CDR3 coding DNA: TGTGCCAGCAGTTTAAGGCCGGGGAACAATTCACCCCTCCACTTT. V gene TRBV27 combines with J gene TRBJ1-6, with no clear D. The CDR3 length is 15 residues. The germline V gene encodes CDR1 MNHEY and CDR2 SMNVEV (reference sequence). The ends were cut back, 2 bases at V and 7 bases at J, with 12 bases in the middle.

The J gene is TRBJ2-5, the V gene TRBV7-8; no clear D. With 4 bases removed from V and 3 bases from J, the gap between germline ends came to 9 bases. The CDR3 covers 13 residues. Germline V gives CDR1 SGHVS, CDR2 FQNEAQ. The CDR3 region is CASSSYHKETQYF. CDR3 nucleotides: TGTGCCAGCAGCTCTTACCACAAAGAGACCCAGTACTTC.